This T cell receptor (beta chain) was captured in a study of cytomegalovirus exposure and HLA in healthy donors. Germline V gene sequence: CDR1 SGDLS, CDR2 YYNGEE. Trimming stripped 3 bases from V and 8 bases from J, with 15 bases between. The CDR3 covers 15 residues. Assay: immunoSEQ multiplex PCR; the TCRdb copy retains only in-frame clones and omits some. Here the sample spans over 150,000 clones, approximately 86% being singletons. The receptor was derived from a human donor in good health. The V call is TRBV9, the J call TRBJ2-6; no firm D call. The source material was PBMCs. Here the CDR3 reads CASSAPGALTNVLTF. Written as DNA, the CDR3 is TGTGCCAGCAGCGCCCCGGGTGCTTTGACCAACGTCCTGACTTTC.